Listed below are T cell receptor beta chains from one sample, sequenced in a study of CD8 T cells in Susac syndrome. TCRdb re-called the immunoSEQ multiplex PCR reads through MiXCR, storing one row per CDR3 protein. The sample lists roughly 47,000 distinct CDR3 sequences; 80% to 95% were seen once. What was sequenced was CD8+ T cells from PBMCs. The receptors originated from a human donor in good health. CDR3s include the opening cysteine and the closing phenylalanine or tryptophan.

>TRBV19|TRBJ2-1
CASSIWGLAGVSPTYNEQFF
>TRBV7-9|TRBJ2-3
CASSSPSSGKGWADTQYF
>TRBV19|TRBJ2-1
CASKESAGTSDSSYNEQFF
>TRBV6-2/TRBV6-3|TRBJ1-5
CASSTPYRFRSGQPQHF
>TRBV7-9|TRBJ2-7
CASSAWTEYEQYF
>TRBV12-3/TRBV12-4|TRBJ1-1
CASSLWKDEAFF
>TRBV9|TRBJ1-3
CASSVEGAAGNTIYF
>TRBV7-2|TRBJ1-5
CASSPYSNQPQHF
>TRBV7-9|TRBJ1-2
CASSLDPIHGYTF
>TRBV27|TRBJ2-5
CASSSRTGAQETQYF
>TRBV29-1|TRBJ1-2
CSVANRGGYGYTF
>TRBV19|TRBJ1-1
CASSTFYEAFF
>TRBV7-2|TRBJ2-3
CASRYLLDSLLTDTQYF
>TRBV27|TRBJ2-7
CASSFLGSSYEQYF
>TRBV7-2|TRBJ2-5
CASSSYHSGTETQYF
>TRBV30|TRBJ2-7
CAWSPGAYEQYF
>TRBV5-6|TRBJ2-7
CASSLESAVGYEQYF
>TRBV7-9|TRBJ2-7
CASSQKFRTSGSYEQYF
>TRBV11-2|TRBJ2-5
CASSGGGQGRGETQYF
>TRBV27|TRBJ2-1
CASTTSWGAQDEQFF
>TRBV14|TRBJ2-7
CASSAVYYEQYF
>TRBV28|TRBJ2-7
CAGSGDSSSYEQYF
>TRBV27|TRBJ2-7
CASSLSKSLDGYEQYF
>TRBV15|TRBJ2-4
CATSRDRGTSGGGGIQYF
>TRBV12-3/TRBV12-4|TRBJ2-3
CASSGSGSDTQYF
>TRBV6-5|TRBJ1-1
CASSYSGRGEEAFF
>TRBV29-1|TRBJ1-2
CSVEGGSTIYGYTF